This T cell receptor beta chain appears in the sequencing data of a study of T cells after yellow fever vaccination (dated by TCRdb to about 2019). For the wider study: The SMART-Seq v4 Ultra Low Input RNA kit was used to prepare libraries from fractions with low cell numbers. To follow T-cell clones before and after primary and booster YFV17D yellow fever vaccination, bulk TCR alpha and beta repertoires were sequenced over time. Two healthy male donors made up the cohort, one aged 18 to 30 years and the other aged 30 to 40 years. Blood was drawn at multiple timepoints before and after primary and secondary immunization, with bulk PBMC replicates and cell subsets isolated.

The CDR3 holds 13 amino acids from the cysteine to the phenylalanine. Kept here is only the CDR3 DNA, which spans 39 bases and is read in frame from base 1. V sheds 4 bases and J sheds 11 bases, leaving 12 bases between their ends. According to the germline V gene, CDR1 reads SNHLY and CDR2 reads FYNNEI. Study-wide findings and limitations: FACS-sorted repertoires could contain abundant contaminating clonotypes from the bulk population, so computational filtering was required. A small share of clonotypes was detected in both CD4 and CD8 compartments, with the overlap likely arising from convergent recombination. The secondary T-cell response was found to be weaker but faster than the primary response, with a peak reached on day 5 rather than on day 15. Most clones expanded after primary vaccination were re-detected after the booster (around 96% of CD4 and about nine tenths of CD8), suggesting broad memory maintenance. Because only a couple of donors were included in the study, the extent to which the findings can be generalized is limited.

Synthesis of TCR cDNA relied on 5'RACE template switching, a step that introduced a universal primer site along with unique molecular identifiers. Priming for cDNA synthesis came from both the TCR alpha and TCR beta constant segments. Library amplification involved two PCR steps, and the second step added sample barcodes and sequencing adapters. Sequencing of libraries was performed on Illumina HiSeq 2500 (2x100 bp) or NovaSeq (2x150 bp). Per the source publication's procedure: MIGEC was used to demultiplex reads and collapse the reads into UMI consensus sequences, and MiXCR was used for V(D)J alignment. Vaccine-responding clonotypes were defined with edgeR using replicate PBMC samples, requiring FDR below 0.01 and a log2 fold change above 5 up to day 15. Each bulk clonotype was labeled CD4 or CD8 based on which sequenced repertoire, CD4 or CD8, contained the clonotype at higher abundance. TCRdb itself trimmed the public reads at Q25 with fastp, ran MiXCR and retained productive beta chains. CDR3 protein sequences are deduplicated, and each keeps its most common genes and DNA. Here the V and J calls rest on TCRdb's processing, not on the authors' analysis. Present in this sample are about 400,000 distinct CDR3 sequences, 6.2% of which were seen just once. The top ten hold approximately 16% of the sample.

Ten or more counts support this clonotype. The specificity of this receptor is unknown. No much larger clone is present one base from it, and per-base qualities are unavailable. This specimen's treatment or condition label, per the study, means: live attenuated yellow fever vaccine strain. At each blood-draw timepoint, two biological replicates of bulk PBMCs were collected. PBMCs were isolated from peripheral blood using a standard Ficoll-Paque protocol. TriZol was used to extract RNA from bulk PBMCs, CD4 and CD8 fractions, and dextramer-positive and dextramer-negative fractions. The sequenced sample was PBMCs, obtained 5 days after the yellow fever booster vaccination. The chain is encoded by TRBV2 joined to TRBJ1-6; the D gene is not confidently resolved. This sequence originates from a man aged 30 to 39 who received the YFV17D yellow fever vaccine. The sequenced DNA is TGTGCCAGCAGTGCGGGGTCCGGGACACCCCTCCACTTT. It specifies CASSAGSGTPLHF. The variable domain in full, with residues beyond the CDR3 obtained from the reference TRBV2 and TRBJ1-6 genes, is EPEVTQTPSHQVTQMGQEVILRCVPISNHLYFYWYRQILGQKVEFLVSFYNNEISEKSEIFDDQFSVERPDGSNFTLKIRSTKLEDSAMYFCASSAGSGTPLHFGNGTRLTVT.